These T cell receptor beta chains were read from a single sample in a study of early T cells in non-severe SARS-CoV-2 infection. TCRdb processed the 5' RACE reads anew with MiXCR; each CDR3 protein has one entry. The repertoire holds 45,000 or so distinct CDR3 sequences, with almost 7.5% as singletons. The sequenced material came from whole blood. These receptors were obtained from an adult who was a healthcare worker with PCR-confirmed SARS-CoV-2 infection or an uninfected control (not recorded which). Each CDR3 is given with its conserved first and last residue. The order of the fields is J gene, D gene, V gene, clone size, CDR3 protein, CDR3 DNA. The D gene is left open where the match is weak. Some rows mark clone size as missing; the rest say once, few, many or name a class of expanded clone.

J: TRBJ2-1; D: -; V: TRBV10-2; size: -; CDR3: CASSDTPGGSYNEQFF; DNA: TGCGCCAGCAGTGACACTCCCGGGGGCTCCTACAATGAGCAGTTCTTC
J: TRBJ1-5; D: -; V: TRBV20-1; size: many; CDR3: CSAGDQPQHF; DNA: TGCAGTGCAGGCGATCAGCCCCAGCATTTT
J: TRBJ1-2; D: -; V: TRBV28; size: many; CDR3: CASHHNTYGYTF; DNA: TGTGCCAGCCACCATAATACTTATGGCTACACCTTC
J: TRBJ2-3; D: TRBD1; V: TRBV4-3; size: few; CDR3: CASSQDKDRGRLRYF; DNA: TGCGCCAGCAGCCAAGATAAGGACAGGGGGCGCTTAAGATATTTT
J: TRBJ1-5; D: TRBD1; V: TRBV28; size: few; CDR3: CASSLQGAWWNQPQHF; DNA: TGTGCCAGCAGTTTACAGGGGGCCTGGTGGAATCAGCCCCAGCATTTT
J: TRBJ1-5; D: -; V: TRBV6-2/TRBV6-3; size: many; CDR3: CASSSQTNQPQHF; DNA: TGTGCCAGCAGTTCGCAGACCAATCAGCCCCAGCATTTT
J: TRBJ1-6; D: -; V: TRBV4-3; size: few; CDR3: CASSQDPQGEGSPLHF; DNA: TGCGCCAGCAGCCAAGATCCACAGGGAGAGGGTTCACCCCTCCACTTT
J: TRBJ1-5; D: -; V: TRBV27; size: few; CDR3: CASTSRGNQPQHF; DNA: TGTGCCAGCACCTCACGCGGCAATCAGCCCCAGCATTTT
J: TRBJ2-1; D: TRBD2; V: TRBV9; size: few; CDR3: CASSVDQGLDYNEQFF; DNA: TGTGCCAGCAGCGTAGATCAGGGACTAGACTACAATGAGCAGTTCTTC
J: TRBJ1-5; D: -; V: TRBV5-8; size: many; CDR3: CASSPVGSQYSNQPQHF; DNA: TGTGCCAGCAGCCCGGTGGGCAGCCAATATAGCAATCAGCCCCAGCATTTT
J: TRBJ1-5; D: TRBD1; V: TRBV2; size: many; CDR3: CASSEDRGKPQHF; DNA: TGTGCCAGCAGTGAAGACAGGGGGAAGCCCCAGCATTTT
J: TRBJ1-5; D: -; V: TRBV2; size: many; CDR3: CASKGVGNQPQHF; DNA: TGTGCCAGCAAAGGGGTTGGCAATCAGCCCCAGCATTTT
J: TRBJ2-3; D: TRBD1; V: TRBV7-7; size: -; CDR3: CASSQDRGDTQYF; DNA: TGTGCCAGCAGTCAGGACAGGGGCGATACGCAGTATTTT
J: TRBJ2-4; D: TRBD2; V: TRBV11-2; size: -; CDR3: CASSFGGIGVAAKNIQYF; DNA: TGTGCCAGCAGCTTCGGGGGGATTGGGGTAGCAGCCAAAAACATTCAGTACTTC
J: TRBJ1-4; D: -; V: TRBV7-2; size: few; CDR3: CASSSTGHFEKLFF; DNA: TGTGCCAGCAGCTCCACGGGACATTTTGAAAAACTGTTTTTT
J: TRBJ2-2; D: -; V: TRBV15; size: few; CDR3: CATKGKQGPDTGELFF; DNA: TGTGCCACCAAAGGTAAACAGGGTCCGGACACCGGGGAGCTGTTTTTT
J: TRBJ1-2; D: -; V: TRBV21-1; size: many; CDR3: CASTPSRWNYGYTF; DNA: TGTGCCAGCACCCCTAGCCGGTGGAACTATGGCTACACCTTC
J: TRBJ2-7; D: -; V: TRBV28; size: few; CDR3: CASSLAGQPYEQYF; DNA: TGTGCCAGCAGTTTGGCAGGACAACCTTACGAGCAGTACTTC
J: TRBJ1-4; D: TRBD1; V: TRBV7-2; size: -; CDR3: CASSQTGARTGKLFF; DNA: TGTGCCAGCAGTCAGACAGGGGCCAGAACAGGAAAACTGTTTTTT
J: TRBJ2-2; D: -; V: TRBV18; size: few; CDR3: CASSPGANTGELFF; DNA: TGTGCCAGCTCACCAGGGGCGAACACCGGGGAGCTGTTTTTT
J: TRBJ2-5; D: -; V: TRBV30; size: -; CDR3: CAWSPGLGEETQYF; DNA: TGTGCCTGGAGTCCAGGCCTTGGCGAGGAGACCCAGTACTTC
J: TRBJ2-2; D: -; V: TRBV7-3; size: few; CDR3: CASSFGGRTGELFF; DNA: TGTGCCAGCAGCTTTGGCGGCAGAACCGGGGAGCTGTTTTTT
J: TRBJ2-1; D: -; V: TRBV7-2; size: many; CDR3: CASSLVHPVSAQFF; DNA: TGTGCCAGCAGCTTAGTCCACCCTGTCTCTGCGCAGTTCTTC
J: TRBJ2-3; D: -; V: TRBV7-8; size: many; CDR3: CASSPIGKLKTSTDTQYF; DNA: TGTGCCAGCAGCCCCATAGGGAAACTCAAAACTAGCACAGATACGCAGTATTTT
J: TRBJ1-1; D: -; V: TRBV7-9; size: many; CDR3: CASSSPVGTEAFF; DNA: TGTGCCAGCAGCTCCCCCGTCGGGACTGAAGCTTTCTTT
J: TRBJ2-5; D: -; V: TRBV4-3; size: many; CDR3: CASSQQYQETQYF; DNA: TGCGCCAGCAGCCAACAATACCAAGAGACCCAGTACTTC
J: TRBJ2-2; D: TRBD1; V: TRBV11-2; size: -; CDR3: CASSLGTGEEELFF; DNA: TGTGCCAGCAGCCTGGGGACAGGGGAGGAGGAGCTGTTTTTT
J: TRBJ2-1; D: TRBD2; V: TRBV6-5; size: few; CDR3: CASSTLAGGGGEQFF; DNA: TGTGCCAGCAGCACACTAGCGGGGGGCGGCGGTGAGCAGTTCTTC
J: TRBJ2-7; D: TRBD2; V: TRBV2; size: many; CDR3: CASSEERGESYEQYF; DNA: TGTGCCAGCAGTGAAGAGCGGGGGGAGTCCTACGAGCAGTACTTC
J: TRBJ1-1; D: -; V: TRBV29-1; size: many; CDR3: CSAVSTNTEAFF; DNA: TGCAGCGCCGTATCTACGAACACTGAAGCTTTCTTT